This T cell receptor beta chain was recovered during a study of CD8 T cell repertoires and HIV-1 epitope variants. At the level of the study: Controls included no peptide, Ebola AY9 epitope, and a CMV, EBV, flu pool.

A remark on this clone: What it binds is not known.

The data were produced by immunoSEQ multiplex PCR, yet TCRdb's version contains in-frame clones alone and is incomplete. The data show thousands of clones, roughly 62% seen once. The J segment lost 3 bases and the V segment lost 1 base, leaving 8 bases of the junction unmatched. In germline, CDR1 is SGDLS, CDR2 YYNGEE. The CDR3 contains 16 residues. The rearrangement links TRBV9 to TRBJ2-7, with 9 bases matching TRBD2. This clonotype was sampled from a male donor with HIV. Input material: cultured CD8+ T cells derived from PBMCs. DNA for the CDR3: TGTGCCAGCAGCGTATCAGAGACTAGCGGACACTACGAGCAGTACTTC. This gives the protein CASSVSETSGHYEQYF.